The TCR beta chain described here comes from a study of identical twins. A few counts support this clonotype. TCRdb redid the calling of the 5' RACE reads with MiXCR, one entry per CDR3 protein. The table lists about 240,000 distinct CDR3 sequences, roughly an eighth of them singletons, with 3.5% to 5% in the top ten. Germline V lookup: CDR1 LGHDT, CDR2 YNNKEL (reference sequence). This CDR3 has 17 residues. V shed 0 bases and J 4 bases; nucleotides not matched to a gene: 6. This same sample was also part of a study on yellow fever vaccine responses in identical twins.

The specimen was memory (CD45RO+) T cells sorted from blood. This TCR derives from a woman under 30 in good health. The genes are TRBV3-1 and TRBJ2-2, with 9 bases fitting TRBD2. CDR3 region: CASSQELSGSGTGELFF. Written as DNA, the CDR3 is TGTGCCAGCAGCCAAGAACTTAGCGGGAGCGGCACCGGGGAGCTGTTTTTT. The whole variable domain, remainder taken from reference TRBV3-1 and TRBJ2-2, is DTAVSQTPKYLVTQMGNDKSIKCEQNLGHDTMYWYKQDSKKFLKIMFSYNNKELIINETVPNRFSPKSPDKAHLNLHINSLELGDSAVYFCASSQELSGSGTGELFFGEGSRLTVL.